A single sample is the source of the 31 T cell receptor beta chains below, sequenced in a study of T cells in Graves' hyperthyroidism and ophthalmopathy. What was amplified from RNA transcripts were TCR beta CDR3 regions. Initially, a first-round RT-PCR of the TCR CDR3 employed the HTBI primer set. TCRdb reprocessed the multiplex PCR reads with MiXCR, giving one entry per CDR3 protein. Here the sample spans around 580,000 distinct CDR3 sequences, under 60% being singletons. Input material: peripheral blood or thyroid tissue (not recorded which). These receptors all come from a woman between 18 and 29 years old with Graves' hyperthyroidism.

The chain has TRBV29-1 and TRBJ1-2, with 11 nucleotides matching TRBD1. Germline V gene sequence: CDR1 SQVTM, CDR2 ANQGSEA. V trimming: 6 bases; J trimming: 4 bases; junction bases outside the gene matches: 7. The CDR3 spans 14 residues. The CDR3 region has the DNA TGCAGCGTCCTGGGACAGGGGGAAAGCTATGGCTACACCTTC. Its protein is CSVLGQGESYGYTF. The variable domain in full, with the rest retrieved from reference TRBV29-1 and TRBJ1-2, is SAVISQKPSRDICQRGTSLTIQCQVDSQVTMMFWYRQQPGQSLTLIATANQGSEATYESGFVIDKFPISRPNLTFSTLTVSNMSPEDSSIYLCSVLGQGESYGYTFGSGTRLTVV.

A remark on this clonotype: A much larger clone differs by one base, so this may be a read error. This chain joins TRBV2 and TRBJ2-5, with a possible D match to TRBD2 (6 bases). The CDR3 is 15 amino acids. The V gene's germline CDR1 is SNHLY and CDR2 FYNNEI. CDR3 in amino acids: CAGSEMGGTPGTQYF. The CDR3 bases are TGTGCCGGCAGTGAAATGGGCGGGACGCCGGGGACCCAGTACTTC.

This clonotype has only one observation. J is TRBJ2-6 and V is TRBV29-1; 9 bases line up with TRBD1. The V gene end was trimmed by 7 bases and the J gene end by 0 bases; junction bases not matched to a gene: 7. The CDR3 is 16 residues long. CDR1 and CDR2 (germline): SQVTM, ANQGSEA. CDR3 sequence reads: CSARQGGNSGANVLTF. CDR3 bases: TGCAGCGCTAGACAGGGGGGGAACTCTGGGGCCAACGTCCTGACTTTC.

This chain joins TRBV12-3 or TRBV12-4 and TRBJ2-2, with a weak D call TRBD1 (5 bases). V lost 7 bases to trimming and J lost 2 bases, with 20 bases between them. The CDR3 spans 17 residues. CDR3 protein: CASTHQPNRFNTGELFF. CDR3 coding DNA: TGTGCCAGCACTCACCAGCCCAACAGGTTTAACACCGGGGAGCTGTTTTTT.

This clonotype was seen more than once but under ten times. DNA for the CDR3: TGTGCCAGCAGCGTAACGTCCAGGGGGGACACCGGGGAGCTGTTTTTT. This gives the protein CASSVTSRGDTGELFF. The rearrangement joins TRBV9 to TRBJ2-2, with D possibly matching TRBD1 (7 bases). There are 16 residues in the CDR3. V was clipped by 1 base and J by 3 bases, with 13 bases between them. CDR1 SGDLS and CDR2 YYNGEE come from the germline V gene.

This clonotype was counted a few times. J is TRBJ2-5 and V is TRBV10-3; 11 nucleotides line up with TRBD1. There are 16 residues in the CDR3. The junction had 11 bases not matched to a gene; V was cut back by 10 bases and J by 1 base. In germline, CDR1 is ENHRY, CDR2 SYGVKD. The CDR3 sequence: CASSPRTGGFQETQYF. CDR3 coding DNA: TGTGCCAGCAGCCCCCGGACAGGGGGCTTCCAAGAGACCCAGTACTTC.

This chain uses TRBV15 with TRBJ2-7; TRBD2 matches at 10 bases. In germline, CDR1 is LNHNV, CDR2 YYDKDF (reference sequence). V lost 4 bases, J lost 4 bases, and 10 bases stayed unmatched. The CDR3 consists of 16 residues. The CDR3 DNA reads as TGTGCCACCAGCACCCCTCGGACTAGCGGTTCTTACGAGCAGTACTTC. Residues: CATSTPRTSGSYEQYF.

The rearrangement joins TRBV29-1 to TRBJ2-7, with 10 bases that match TRBD1. The CDR3 spans 14 residues. Germline V gene sequence: CDR1 SQVTM, CDR2 ANQGSEA. With 8 bases clipped from V and 1 base from J, the junction kept 8 bases outside the gene matches. CDR3 bases: TGCAGCAGGAGTGGGGGACAGGGGTCCTACGAGCAGTACTTC. Translating gives CSRSGGQGSYEQYF.

About this clonotype: It may be a read error: a sequence one base away is much more abundant. Likely a read error: the CDR3 ends without its conserved phenylalanine or tryptophan. This chain connects TRBV29-1 to TRBJ1-2; no reliable D call. The CDR3 sequence is 12 residues long. Germline assignment: CDR1 SQVTM and CDR2 ANQGSEA. Trimming shortened V by 2 bases and J by 0 bases, and 4 bases separated the two germline ends. The CDR3 nucleotides read TGCAGCGTTGAACATTCTAACTATGGCTACACCTTA. As protein: CSVEHSNYGYTL.

This clonotype was seen a few times. The rearrangement joins TRBV29-1 to TRBJ2-3; 14 nucleotides line up with TRBD2. The CDR3 consists of 15 residues. Trimming removed 4 bases from V and 5 bases from J; junction bases left unmatched: 5. Germline values: CDR1 SQVTM, CDR2 ANQGSEA. The chain's CDR3 is CSVGVTSGRVDTQYF. CDR3 coding DNA: TGCAGCGTTGGGGTGACTAGCGGGAGGGTAGATACGCAGTATTTT.

The genes are TRBV12-3 or TRBV12-4 and TRBJ2-5, with TRBD2 identical over 9 bases. The CDR3 is 15 residues long. V dropped 6 bases and J dropped 5; count of bases not matched to a gene: 10. CDR3 in amino acids: CASSPRQAGGETQYF. CDR3 nucleotide sequence: TGTGCCAGCAGCCCACGGCAAGCGGGAGGTGAGACCCAGTACTTC.

This clonotype has a count of ten or more. J is TRBJ1-3 and V is TRBV9; D is uncertain. The CDR3 spans 12 residues. Trimming shortened V by 5 bases and J by 4 bases, and 7 bases separated the two germline ends. Germline CDR1 is SGDLS and CDR2 is YYNGEE. CDR3 coding DNA: TGTGCCAGCAGAGACGGCGGAAACACCATATATTTT. Translating gives CASRDGGNTIYF.

This clonotype occurred once. This chain joins TRBV29-1 and TRBJ2-2; 12 bases align to TRBD2. There are 14 residues in the CDR3. Looked up from germline, CDR1 is SQVTM and CDR2 is ANQGSEA. The V gene end was trimmed by 5 bases and the J gene end by 8 bases; junction bases not matched to a gene: 6. Here the CDR3 reads CSVTSGRMGGELFF. As DNA, the CDR3 is TGCAGCGTTACTAGCGGGAGGATGGGAGGGGAGCTGTTTTTT.

The rearrangement uses TRBV12-3 or TRBV12-4 and TRBJ2-5; tentative D call: TRBD2 (6 bases). The CDR3 runs to 14 residues. Trimming cost V 4 bases and J 1 base, with 10 bases left between them. CDR3 DNA sequence: TGTGCCAGCAGTTCCATAGCGGTCCAAGAGACCCAGTACTTC. It is translated as CASSSIAVQETQYF.

The table lists this clonotype with many counts. The CDR3 loop reads CASSWMGAETQYF. The CDR3 DNA reads TGCGCCAGCAGCTGGATGGGCGCAGAGACCCAGTACTTC. The rearrangement uses TRBV5-1 and TRBJ2-5, with D uncertain. V gave up 3 bases and J gave up 4 bases, with 10 bases separating them. This CDR3 comprises 13 residues. CDR1 is SGHRS, CDR2 YFSETQ, per germline.

This clonotype came up many times. This chain joins TRBV19 and TRBJ1-3, with D unresolved. CDR3 length equals 15 residues. Between the trimmed V and J ends, which lost 5 bases and 1 base, there was a span of 12 bases. CDR1 and CDR2 (germline): LNHDA, SQIVND (reference sequence). The CDR3, as DNA: TGTGCCAGTAGTGCCTACGCGGGTTCTGGAAACACCATATATTTT. It specifies CASSAYAGSGNTIYF. The full variable domain, with the rest looked up from reference TRBV19 and TRBJ1-3, is DGGITQSPKYLFRKEGQNVTLSCEQNLNHDAMYWYRQDPGQGLRLIYYSQIVNDFQKGDIAEGYSVSREKKESFPLTVTSAQKNPTAFYLCASSAYAGSGNTIYFGEGSWLTVV.

The sample holds many counts of this clonotype. This chain links TRBV10-3 with TRBJ2-7; 8 bases map to TRBD2. CDR1 and CDR2 (germline): ENHRY, SYGVKD. The CDR3 runs to 14 residues. The junction had 4 bases not matched to a gene; V was cut back by 6 bases and J by 0 bases. The CDR3 region has the DNA TGTGCCATCAGGTGGACTAGCCGCTCCTACGAGCAGTACTTC. It yields the protein CAIRWTSRSYEQYF.

CDR3 sequence (DNA): TGTGCCAGCAGCTTAGTTTACAGGGGGGACCATGGCTACACCTTC. Amino acid sequence: CASSLVYRGDHGYTF. The chain joins TRBV11-2 to TRBJ1-2; TRBD1 matches at 8 bases. The ends lost 1 base at V and 6 bases at J; junction bases unmatched: 7. The CDR3 sequence is 15 residues long. In germline, CDR1 is SGHAT, CDR2 FQNNGV.

The chain has TRBV29-1 and TRBJ2-5; D is undetermined. Trimming removed 8 bases from V and 3 bases from J, with 19 bases in between. CDR3 length: 14 residues. Germline V gene data show CDR1 as SQVTM and CDR2 as ANQGSEA. CDR3 bases: TGCAGCAGTAGAGGTGGCGCCGGAGAAGAGACCCAGTACTTC. Translation: CSSRGGAGEETQYF.

This clonotype has ten or more counts. The chain has TRBV5-1 and TRBJ2-7, with TRBD2 identical over 9 bases. In germline, CDR1 is SGHRS, CDR2 YFSETQ. The CDR3 length is 15 residues. V gave up 1 base and J gave up 3 bases; unmatched junction bases: 5. The CDR3 loop is CASSLTQTSGYEQYF. CDR3 DNA sequence: TGCGCCAGCAGCTTGACCCAGACTAGCGGCTACGAGCAGTACTTC.

This clonotype was counted ten times or more. The chain recombines TRBV29-1 with TRBJ1-4, with D possibly TRBD1 on 5 matching bases. The germline V and J ends were trimmed by 6 bases and 8 bases, with 16 bases remaining between them. The CDR3 sequence is 13 residues long. Germline V CDR1 and CDR2: SQVTM, ANQGSEA. DNA for the CDR3: TGCAGCGTAAGACCTCAGGGTGGCGAAAAACTGTTTTTT. Amino acid sequence: CSVRPQGGEKLFF.

This clonotype was seen once. This chain links TRBV29-1 with TRBJ2-7; D ambiguous. V shed 3 bases and J shed 3 bases, with 9 bases lying between them. The CDR3 is 12 residues long. CDR1 is SQVTM, CDR2 ANQGSEA, per germline. CDR3 sequence: CSVDVGFYEQYF. In nucleotides, the CDR3 is TGCAGCGTTGATGTGGGATTCTACGAGCAGTACTTC.

The J gene is TRBJ2-7, the V gene TRBV13, with a weak D call TRBD1 (5 bases). V was shortened by 2 bases and J by 0 bases, with 11 bases between the two germline ends. The germline V gene has CDR1 PRHDT and CDR2 FYEKMQ (reference sequence). The CDR3 is 15 amino acids. The CDR3 region is CASSLMSTDSYEQYF. DNA for the CDR3: TGTGCCAGCAGCTTAATGTCGACAGACTCCTACGAGCAGTACTTC. Together with reference TRBV13 and TRBJ2-7, the CDR3 gives the full variable domain: AAGVIQSPRHLIKEKRETATLKCYPIPRHDTVYWYQQGPGQDPQFLISFYEKMQSDKGSIPDRFSAQQFSDYHSELNMSSLELGDSALYFCASSLMSTDSYEQYFGPGTRLTVT.

V gene TRBV10-3 combines with J gene TRBJ1-1; no firm D call. This CDR3 has 24 amino acids. Deletions cut 6 bases from V and 5 bases from J, with 46 bases between. In germline, CDR1 is ENHRY, CDR2 SYGVKD. For the CDR3, the DNA is TGTGCCATCAGAGGAGGTTATGAAAGCTTCAGTTCCGCCAGCCTGGTAGCTGGCGGAACTGAAGCTTTCTTT. It translates to CAIRGGYESFSSASLVAGGTEAFF.

The sample holds many counts of this clonotype. The chain couples TRBV30 to TRBJ2-5; perhaps TRBD1 as D (5 bases). Trimming removed 2 bases from V and 5 bases from J, with 9 bases in between. This CDR3 contains 12 residues. Germline-derived CDR1 and CDR2 are GTSNPN and SVGIG (reference sequence). The DNA of the CDR3 is TGTGCCTGGAGTTGGACATTTGAGACCCAGTACTTC. It specifies CAWSWTFETQYF.

On this clonotype itself: Being one base from a much bigger clone, this may be a read error. The V gene is TRBV5-1, the J gene TRBJ1-6, with D unclear. The CDR3 loop spans 16 amino acids. CDR1 is SGHRS, CDR2 YFSETQ, per germline. The CDR3 here is CASSLTRSSHNSPLHF. The DNA for the CDR3 is TGCGCCAGCAGCTTAACCAGGAGCTCCCATAATTCACCCCTCCACTTT.

Points on this clonotype: One end of the junction does not line up with germline, which may come from a read error. This chain uses TRBV10-3 with TRBJ1-1, with 8 bases lining up with TRBD1. CDR3 length equals 14 residues. CDR1 and CDR2 from the germline V gene are ENHRY and SYGVKD. The CDR3 coding sequence is TGTGCCAGCAGTTGCGTACAGGGGGAGACTGAAGCTTTCTTT. It encodes CASSCVQGETEAFF.

The chain couples TRBV24-1 to TRBJ2-7, with 9 bases identical to TRBD1. The CDR3 runs to 13 residues. Germline V gene lookup returns CDR1 KGHDR and CDR2 SFDVKD. After removal of 4 bases from V and 7 bases from J, the junction contained 4 bases not matched to a gene. CDR3 protein: CATSETGGEEQYF. CDR3 in DNA: TGTGCCACCAGTGAGACAGGGGGTGAGGAGCAGTACTTC.

The chain has TRBV10-3 and TRBJ1-1; D gene ambiguous. The CDR3 sequence is 14 residues long. The ends were cut back, 0 bases at V and 1 base at J, with 6 bases in the middle. Germline CDR1 reads ENHRY; CDR2 reads SYGVKD. CDR3 residues: CAISESEKNTEAFF. As DNA, the CDR3 is TGTGCCATCAGTGAGTCAGAGAAGAACACTGAAGCTTTCTTT.

The CDR3 sequence is CASSLSSGISNEQFF. In DNA form, the CDR3 reads TGTGCCAGCAGCTTGTCTAGCGGGATCTCCAATGAGCAGTTCTTC. The V call is TRBV5-8, the J call TRBJ2-5, with 9 bases that match TRBD2. With the DNA end fitting TRBJ2-1 better, the J assignment may be wrong. CDR3 length: 15 residues. Per germline, CDR1 SGHTS and CDR2 YDEGEE.

The chain has TRBV7-3 and TRBJ1-1; D call uncertain. Germline CDR1 reads SGHTA; CDR2 reads FQGTGA. The V end was cut by 7 bases, the J end by 4 bases, with 19 bases between. CDR3 length: 15 residues. This CDR3 is CASKEGWAGSTEAFF. The DNA for the CDR3 is TGTGCCAGCAAGGAAGGGTGGGCTGGAAGCACTGAAGCTTTCTTT. Supplemented by reference TRBV7-3 and TRBJ1-1, the full variable domain reads GAGVSQTPSNKVTEKGKYVELRCDPISGHTALYWYRQSLGQGPEFLIYFQGTGAADDSGLPNDRFFAVRPEGSVSTLKIQRTERGDSAVYLCASKEGWAGSTEAFFGQGTRLTVV.